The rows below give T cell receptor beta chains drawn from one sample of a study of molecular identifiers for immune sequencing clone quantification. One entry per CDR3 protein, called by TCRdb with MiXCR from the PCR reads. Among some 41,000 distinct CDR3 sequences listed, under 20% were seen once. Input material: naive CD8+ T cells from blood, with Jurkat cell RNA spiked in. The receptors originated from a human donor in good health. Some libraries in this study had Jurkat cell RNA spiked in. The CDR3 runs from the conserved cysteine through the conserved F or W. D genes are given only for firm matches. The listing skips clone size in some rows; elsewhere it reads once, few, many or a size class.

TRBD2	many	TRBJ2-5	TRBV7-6	CASSLAPASGAQETQYF	TGTGCCAGCAGCTTAGCACCGGCTAGCGGTGCGCAAGAGACCCAGTACTTC
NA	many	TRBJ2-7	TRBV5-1	CASSLGWGSSYEQYF	TGCGCCAGCAGCCTCGGTTGGGGGAGCTCCTACGAGCAGTACTTC
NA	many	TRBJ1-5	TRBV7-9	CASSSAGQGYQPQHF	TGTGCCAGCAGCTCGGCCGGGCAGGGGTATCAGCCCCAGCATTTT
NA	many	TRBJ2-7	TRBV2	CASSDGASSYEQYF	TGTGCCAGCAGTGATGGTGCCAGCTCCTACGAGCAGTACTTC
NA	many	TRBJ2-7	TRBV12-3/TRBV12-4	CASSWGTLVYEQYF	TGTGCCAGCAGTTGGGGGACACTTGTCTACGAGCAGTACTTC
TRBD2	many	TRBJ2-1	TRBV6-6	CASRIGLAGGPAGDNEQFF	TGTGCCAGCAGGATCGGACTAGCGGGAGGGCCGGCTGGGGACAATGAGCAGTTCTTC
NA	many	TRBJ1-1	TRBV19	CASSHGQLNTEAFF	TGTGCCAGTAGCCACGGACAGTTGAACACTGAAGCTTTCTTT
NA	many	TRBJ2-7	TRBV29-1	CSVGQFYEQYF	TGCAGCGTTGGGCAATTCTACGAGCAGTACTTC
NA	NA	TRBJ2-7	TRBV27	CANSFRASYEQYF	TGTGCCAACAGTTTCAGGGCCTCCTACGAGCAGTACTTC
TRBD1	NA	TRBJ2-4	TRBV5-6	CASSDSGTGRNIQYF	TGTGCCAGCAGCGATTCCGGGACAGGAAGAAACATTCAGTACTTC
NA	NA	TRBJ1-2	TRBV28	CASSLVGMGGYTF	TGTGCCAGCAGTTTAGTCGGGATGGGTGGCTACACCTTC
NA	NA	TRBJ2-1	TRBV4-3	CASSQVWRAGGEQFF	TGCGCCAGCAGCCAAGTTTGGCGGGCCGGGGGTGAGCAGTTCTTC
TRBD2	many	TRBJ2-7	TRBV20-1	CSAPGTTPYYEQYF	TGCAGTGCTCCCGGGACTACACCCTACTACGAGCAGTACTTC
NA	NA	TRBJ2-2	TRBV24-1	CATSDWVTGRAGELFF	TGTGCCACCAGTGATTGGGTCACAGGGAGGGCCGGGGAGCTGTTTTTT
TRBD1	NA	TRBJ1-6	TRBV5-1	CASSYSLGDRLNSPLHF	TGCGCCAGCAGCTATAGCCTTGGGGACAGGTTGAATTCACCCCTCCACTTT
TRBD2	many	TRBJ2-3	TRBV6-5	CASSYSPQTSRPTDTQYF	TGTGCCAGCAGTTACTCTCCTCAGACTAGCCGGCCCACAGATACGCAGTATTTT
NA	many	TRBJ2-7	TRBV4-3	CASSQDQGSVNTYEQYF	TGCGCCAGCAGCCAAGATCAGGGGTCGGTCAATACCTACGAGCAGTACTTC
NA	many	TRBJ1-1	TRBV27	CASSFTGNTEAFF	TGTGCCAGCAGTTTCACGGGAAACACTGAAGCTTTCTTT
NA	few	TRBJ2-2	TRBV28	CASSPRGTGELFF	TGTGCCAGCAGTCCCCGCGGCACCGGGGAGCTGTTTTTT
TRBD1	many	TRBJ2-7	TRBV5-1	CASSLTGAGYEQYF	TGCGCCAGCAGCTTGACAGGGGCAGGCTACGAGCAGTACTTC
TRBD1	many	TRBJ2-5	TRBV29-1	CSAPTSGTGTGGGETQYF	TGCAGCGCTCCTACCTCGGGGACCGGGACAGGGGGAGGAGAGACCCAGTACTTC
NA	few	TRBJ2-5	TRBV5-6	CASSPSGPTQYF	TGTGCCAGCAGCCCTTCGGGACCCACCCAGTACTTC
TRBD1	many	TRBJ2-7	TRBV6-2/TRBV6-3	CASTDQGAGVDEQYF	TGTGCCAGCACTGACCAGGGGGCAGGAGTGGACGAGCAGTACTTC
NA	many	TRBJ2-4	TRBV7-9	CASSLEAHSAKNIQYF	TGTGCCAGCAGCTTGGAGGCCCACTCAGCCAAAAACATTCAGTACTTC
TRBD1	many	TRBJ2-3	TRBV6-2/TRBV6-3	CASSYWQGDSDTQYF	TGTGCCAGCAGTTACTGGCAGGGGGATTCGGATACGCAGTATTTT
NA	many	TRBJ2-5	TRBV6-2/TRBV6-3	CASSIAEETQYF	TGTGCCAGCAGTATAGCGGAAGAGACCCAGTACTTC
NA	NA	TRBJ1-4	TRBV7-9	CASSTGWTNEKLFF	TGTGCCAGCAGCACAGGGTGGACTAATGAAAAACTGTTTTTT
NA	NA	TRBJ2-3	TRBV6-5	CASKVISLASTDTQYF	TGTGCCAGCAAAGTTATAAGCCTAGCGAGCACAGATACGCAGTATTTT
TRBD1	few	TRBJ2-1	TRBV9	CASSTGQGVWNEQFF	TGTGCCAGCAGCACCGGACAGGGGGTTTGGAATGAACAGTTCTTC
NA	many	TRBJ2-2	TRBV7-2	CASSLYSRGVRDTGELFF	TGTGCCAGCAGCTTATATTCCAGGGGGGTCCGCGACACCGGGGAGCTGTTTTTT
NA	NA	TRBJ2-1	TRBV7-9	CASSLVAFEQFF	TGTGCCAGCAGCTTAGTCGCTTTTGAGCAGTTCTTC
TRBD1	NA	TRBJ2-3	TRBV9	CASSLGGDSDTQYF	TGTGCCAGCAGCCTAGGGGGCGATTCAGATACGCAGTATTTT
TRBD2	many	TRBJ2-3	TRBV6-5	CASSYGTSDGDTQYF	TGTGCCAGCAGTTACGGGACTAGCGACGGCGATACGCAGTATTTT
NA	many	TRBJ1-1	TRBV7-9	CASSLAPGWEAFF	TGTGCCAGCAGCTTAGCGCCAGGATGGGAAGCTTTCTTT
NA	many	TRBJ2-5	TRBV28	CASSLYGQAEGTQYF	TGTGCCAGCAGTTTATACGGTCAGGCGGAAGGAACCCAGTACTTC
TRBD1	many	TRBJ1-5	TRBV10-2	CASSPTRQGLDQPQHF	TGCGCCAGCAGTCCAACCCGACAGGGTCTAGATCAGCCCCAGCATTTT
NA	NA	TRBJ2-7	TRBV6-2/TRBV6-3	CASSLGPSEQYF	TGTGCCAGCAGCCTCGGACCCAGCGAGCAGTACTTC
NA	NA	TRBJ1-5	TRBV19	CASRTASVWEPQHF	TGTGCCAGTAGGACGGCAAGCGTCTGGGAGCCCCAGCATTTT
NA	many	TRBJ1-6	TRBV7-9	CASSLTTGGNSPLHF	TGTGCCAGCAGCTTAACGACAGGCGGGAATTCACCCCTCCACTTT
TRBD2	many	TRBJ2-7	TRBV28	CASSSEREDLLYEQYF	TGTGCCAGCAGTTCTGAACGGGAGGACCTCCTCTACGAGCAGTACTTC
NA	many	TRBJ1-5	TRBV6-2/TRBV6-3	CASSYDPREPEYSNQPQHF	TGTGCCAGCAGTTACGACCCGCGGGAACCCGAATATAGCAATCAGCCCCAGCATTTT